Below, 22 T cell receptor beta chains from the same sample are listed, as sequenced in a study of glioma-infiltrating T cells (dated by TCRdb to 2016 to 2018). TCRdb lists the instrument as Illumina MiSeq. The iRepertoire nested amplicon-rescue multiplex PCR (arm-PCR) platform was used to amplify TCR alpha and beta CDR3 regions from RNA. TCRdb reprocessed the public reads (quality trimming at Q25 with fastp, clone calling with MiXCR) and kept in-frame beta chains. CDR3 protein duplicates are merged, each entry listing the most common genes and DNA. The sample table lists 1,500 to 2,000 distinct CDR3 sequences, around 83% of them with a count of one. 55% to 70% of the sample is in the top ten clones. Sequencing was done on a sample of glioma tissue, nonneoplastic brain tissue, or PBMCs (not recorded which). The receptors here all came from a human donor with low-grade glioma or glioblastoma, undergoing nonglioma brain surgery, or in good health (not recorded which). Some clones in this sample may be carry-over from other donors' samples.

This chain joins TRBV4-1 and TRBJ2-1; D is undetermined. Trimming shortened V by 0 bases and J by 4 bases, and 10 bases separated the two germline ends. The CDR3 consists of 15 residues. Germline V lookup: CDR1 MGHRA, CDR2 YSYEKL. CDR3 DNA: TGCGCCAGCAGCCAAGAAAGGTCCGGTTACAATGAGCAGTTCTTC. Translating it yields CASSQERSGYNEQFF.

In the case of this clonotype: At one of its ends the junction is not consistent with the germline gene, which may arise from a read error. The V and J genes are TRBV6-2 or TRBV6-3 and TRBJ1-1; D perhaps matches TRBD1 (5 bases). Germline V gene lookup returns CDR1 MNHEY and CDR2 SVGEGT. The CDR3 is 11 residues long. The CDR3 coding sequence is TGTGCCAGCAGGGGGGAGACTGAAACTTTCTTT. Amino acid sequence: CASRGETETFF.

The rearrangement links TRBV20-1 to TRBJ2-1; no firm D call. The CDR3 sequence is 12 residues long. Between the trimmed V and J ends, which lost 0 bases and 5 bases, there was a span of 5 bases. The germline gives CDR1 DFQATT, CDR2 SNEGSKA (reference sequence). In nucleotides, the CDR3 is TGCAGTGCTAGAGAAGGGAACAATGAGCAGTTCTTC. Its translation: CSAREGNNEQFF.

This clonotype was observed a handful of times. The chain couples TRBV27 to TRBJ1-5; no firm D call. The length of the CDR3 is 13 residues. Between the trimmed V and J ends, which lost 2 bases and 7 bases, there was a span of 9 bases. CDR1 and CDR2 from the germline V gene are MNHEY and SMNVEV (reference sequence). This chain's CDR3 is CASSLDVGQPQHF. Written as DNA, the CDR3 is TGTGCCAGCAGTTTAGATGTAGGGCAGCCCCAGCATTTT.

J is TRBJ1-3 and V is TRBV7-2; D remains unclear. V lost 6 bases and J lost 2, with 8 bases in between. This CDR3 region has 13 residues. Looked up from germline, CDR1 is SGHTA and CDR2 is FQGNSA. The CDR3 is CASSRSTGNTIYF. CDR3 nucleotides: TGTGCCAGCAGTCGGAGCACTGGAAACACCATATATTTT.

The chain is built from TRBV20-1 and TRBJ1-2; tentatively, D is TRBD1 (5 bases). Germline values: CDR1 DFQATT, CDR2 SNEGSKA (reference sequence). The germline V and J ends were trimmed by 6 bases and 4 bases, with 15 bases remaining between them. The CDR3 sequence is 13 residues long. As DNA, the CDR3 is TGCAGTGCCCAAATCAGGGATCCCTATGGCTACACCTTC. Its translation: CSAQIRDPYGYTF.

This clonotype was detected once. The V gene is TRBV6-5, the J gene TRBJ1-2; 12 bases align to TRBD1. Unmatched junction bases numbered 5, after V lost 3 bases and J lost 6 bases. The CDR3 runs to 15 residues. Per germline, CDR1 MNHEY and CDR2 SVGAGI. The DNA of the CDR3 is TGTGCCAGCAGTTATGGGACAGGGGGCGATGATGGCTACACCTTC. Its protein product is CASSYGTGGDDGYTF.

V and J are TRBV27 and TRBJ2-7; D not resolved. This CDR3 has 11 amino acids. CDR1 and CDR2 from the germline V gene are MNHEY and SMNVEV (reference sequence). V lost 0 bases and J lost 7, with 4 bases in between. CDR3 sequence (DNA): TGTGCCAGCAGTTTATCCGGAGAGCAGTACTTC. Protein sequence: CASSLSGEQYF.

The chain couples TRBV3-1 to TRBJ2-1; the D is unclear. The CDR3 covers 14 residues. The V gene's germline CDR1 is LGHDT and CDR2 YNNKEL (reference sequence). Between the trimmed V and J ends, which lost 1 base and 8 bases, there was a span of 12 bases. CDR3 nucleotides: TGTGCCAGCAGCCAAGTGACCCCTGGCGATGAGCAGTTCTTC. Protein product: CASSQVTPGDEQFF.

This rearrangement joins TRBV7-9 to TRBJ1-1; TRBD1 is a possible D gene (6 bases). Looked up from germline, CDR1 is SEHNR and CDR2 is FQNEAQ (reference sequence). Between the trimmed V and J ends, which lost 5 bases and 0 bases, there was a span of 7 bases. The CDR3 extends over 13 amino acids. CDR3 in amino acids: CASSRTVNTEAFF. CDR3 nucleotides: TGTGCCAGCAGCCGGACAGTGAACACTGAAGCTTTCTTT.

Only one count was recorded for this clonotype. This chain links TRBV6-6 with TRBJ2-3; unclear D gene. Germline V gene lookup returns CDR1 MNHNY and CDR2 SVGAGI (reference sequence). Deletions cut 0 bases from V and 6 bases from J, with 13 bases between. There are 15 residues in the CDR3. In DNA, the CDR3 is TGTGCCAGCAGTTACTCCCGGCCTGGGTCGGATACGCAGTATTTT. It is translated as CASSYSRPGSDTQYF.

The V call is TRBV7-2, the J call TRBJ1-3; D perhaps matches TRBD1 (6 bases). The CDR3 has 15 residues. CDR1 is SGHTA and CDR2 is FQGNSA in the germline V gene. The germline V and J ends were trimmed by 5 bases and 4 bases, with 15 bases remaining between them. The CDR3 loop reads CASSPQQGPGNTIYF. The CDR3 nucleotides read TGTGCCAGCAGCCCTCAACAGGGCCCAGGAAACACCATATATTTT. The full variable domain, its missing parts supplied by reference TRBV7-2 and TRBJ1-3, is GAGVSQSPSNKVTEKGKDVELRCDPISGHTALYWYRQSLGQGLEFLIYFQGNSAPDKSGLPSDRFSAERTGGSVSTLTIQRTQQEDSAVYLCASSPQQGPGNTIYFGEGSWLTVV.

V gene TRBV6-2 or TRBV6-3 combines with J gene TRBJ2-7; no reliable D call. V was shortened by 2 bases and J by 2 bases, with 7 bases between the two germline ends. The CDR3 spans 13 residues. CDR1 and CDR2 (germline): MNHEY, SVGEGT. The DNA for the CDR3 is TGTGCCAGCAGTTACACGAACGCCTACGAGCAGTACTTC. Translating it yields CASSYTNAYEQYF.

This rearrangement joins TRBV6-6 to TRBJ1-2, with TRBD1 matching over 10 bases. The germline gives CDR1 MNHNY, CDR2 SVGAGI (reference sequence). The CDR3 covers 13 residues. Trimming removed 5 bases from V and 7 bases from J; junction bases left unmatched: 4. The CDR3 bases are TGTGCCAGCAGTGAGGGACAGGGGTTTGGCTACACCTTC. It yields the protein CASSEGQGFGYTF.

The rearrangement uses TRBV20-1 and TRBJ2-1; 7 bases match TRBD1. V lost 5 bases and J lost 8; bases outside the gene matches: 9. The germline CDR1 and CDR2 sequences are DFQATT and SNEGSKA (reference sequence). CDR3 length equals 13 residues. Here the CDR3 reads CSAPRQGLDEQFF. The DNA of the CDR3 is TGCAGTGCTCCTCGACAGGGTCTAGATGAGCAGTTCTTC.

The chain employs TRBV7-2 and TRBJ1-1; D call uncertain. The V gene lost 6 bases and the J gene lost 6 bases, with 14 bases spanning the gap. CDR3 length: 13 amino acids. Germline assignment: CDR1 SGHTA and CDR2 FQGNSA. The CDR3 DNA sequence: TGTGCCAGCAGTTTGATACCCGGAGCTGAAGCTTTCTTT. Its protein is CASSLIPGAEAFF.

The CDR3 sequence is CASSSRQGNQPQHF. As DNA, the CDR3 is TGTGCCAGCAGTTCACGACAGGGTAATCAGCCCCAGCATTTT. The chain is built from TRBV6-5 and TRBJ1-5; 7 bases line up with TRBD1. Germline CDR1 and CDR2: MNHEY and SVGAGI. After removal of 4 bases from V and 4 bases from J, the junction contained 4 bases not matched to a gene. The CDR3 has 14 residues.

The V call is TRBV7-2, the J call TRBJ2-1, with D perhaps matching TRBD2 (5 bases). Trimming took 3 bases from V and 10 from J, leaving 13 bases between them. The CDR3 consists of 13 residues. Germline-derived CDR1 and CDR2 are SGHTA and FQGNSA. The CDR3 region is CASSFELVSEQFF. In DNA, the CDR3 is TGTGCCAGCAGCTTCGAACTAGTGAGCGAGCAGTTCTTC. Based on the CDR3 plus reference TRBV7-2 and TRBJ2-1, the full variable domain is GAGVSQSPSNKVTEKGKDVELRCDPISGHTALYWYRQSLGQGLEFLIYFQGNSAPDKSGLPSDRFSAERTGGSVSTLTIQRTQQEDSAVYLCASSFELVSEQFFGPGTRLTVL.

The chain recombines TRBV6-9 with TRBJ1-1; D is perhaps TRBD1 (5 bases). CDR3 length: 17 residues. Trimming removed 3 bases from V and 4 bases from J, with 21 bases in between. Per germline, CDR1 MNHGY and CDR2 SVAAGI. DNA of the CDR3: TGTGCCAGCAGTTACTTTATTTGGACACAGCTAGCCACTGAAGCTTTCTTT. Amino acid sequence: CASSYFIWTQLATEAFF.

The chain carries TRBV20-1 and TRBJ2-7, with 8 bases identical to TRBD2. Per the germline V gene, CDR1 is DFQATT and CDR2 is SNEGSKA (reference sequence). Trimming removed 3 bases from V and 0 bases from J; junction bases left unmatched: 1. There are 13 residues in the CDR3. The CDR3 sequence is CSASGRGSYEQYF. The CDR3 region has the DNA TGCAGTGCTAGCGGGAGGGGCTCCTACGAGCAGTACTTC.

CDR3 DNA: TGTGCCAGCAGGGAGGGGGTGAACACTGAAGCTTTCTTT. This translates into CASREGVNTEAFF. The chain links TRBV6-1 to TRBJ1-1; D perhaps matches TRBD1 (6 bases). From germline, CDR1 is MNHNS and CDR2 SASEGT. Trimming shortened V by 6 bases and J by 0 bases, and 8 bases separated the two germline ends. The CDR3 sequence is 13 residues long.

The chain recombines TRBV20-1 with TRBJ1-5; TRBD1 matches at 7 bases. CDR1 and CDR2 from the germline V gene are DFQATT and SNEGSKA (reference sequence). J was trimmed by 4 bases and V by 3 bases; bases with no gene match: 6. This CDR3 is built from 14 residues. The CDR3 here is CSASRDSQNQPQHF. As DNA, the CDR3 is TGCAGTGCTAGCCGGGACAGCCAAAATCAGCCCCAGCATTTT.